Following are 16 T cell receptor beta chains from one sample sequenced in a study of beta chain features in type 1 diabetes. Isolated RNA was reverse transcribed in full, so expressed TCRB transcripts were sequenced. The repertoire was sequenced with immunoSEQ multiplex PCR; TCRdb's copy has only in-frame clones and lacks some. The data hold roughly 230,000 clones, with more than 9% observed a single time. Source material: naive CD4+ T cells from blood. The receptors were gathered from a woman aged 18-35 years in good health.

The genes are TRBV5-4 and TRBJ2-7; a possible D gene is TRBD1 (6 bases). V lost 0 bases and J lost 2, with 12 bases in between. CDR1 is SGHNT and CDR2 is YYREEE in the germline V gene (reference sequence). This CDR3 has 15 amino acids. CDR3 in DNA: TGTGCCAGCAGCTTGGATGGGGGCGCAACCTACGAGCAGTACTTC. Protein sequence: CASSLDGGATYEQYF.

This chain joins TRBV29-1 and TRBJ1-1; D not certain. Trimming stripped 4 bases from V and 6 bases from J, with 18 bases between. The CDR3 is made up of 14 amino acids. The V gene's germline CDR1 is SQVTM and CDR2 ANQGSEA. The CDR3 reads CSVGGGPPGPEAFF. The DNA for the CDR3 is TGCAGCGTTGGGGGAGGGCCCCCTGGTCCTGAAGCTTTCTTT.

The chain is built from TRBV7-2 and TRBJ1-1; 9 bases align to TRBD1. V shed 1 base, J shed 1 base, and the junction held 4 bases outside the gene matches. Per the germline V gene, CDR1 is SGHTA and CDR2 is FQGNSA. The CDR3 is 16 amino acids. The CDR3 loop is CASSLDSGQGNTEAFF. CDR3 bases: TGTGCCAGCAGCTTAGATTCGGGACAGGGGAACACTGAAGCTTTCTTT.

This clone has more than one count but fewer than ten. J is TRBJ2-5 and V is TRBV5-1, with 9 bases fitting TRBD2. Trimming removed 4 bases from V and 2 bases from J; junction bases left unmatched: 3. Germline assignment: CDR1 SGHRS and CDR2 YFSETQ. The CDR3 loop spans 14 amino acids. The CDR3: CASSRGLAQETQYF. CDR3 nucleotides: TGCGCCAGCAGCAGGGGACTAGCACAAGAGACCCAGTACTTC.

This clone was seen more than once but under ten times. The CDR3 nucleotides read TGTGCCAGCAGCCCAGGGCAGGGTCTAAGGCAAGAGACCCAGTACTTC. Amino acid sequence: CASSPGQGLRQETQYF. This sequence joins TRBV7-9 and TRBJ2-5; D possibly corresponds to TRBD1 (5 bases). V lost 5 bases, J lost 2 bases, and 18 bases lay in between. CDR1 SEHNR and CDR2 FQNEAQ come from the germline V gene (reference sequence). The CDR3 runs 16 residues.

This clone showed up many times. V is TRBV7-9 and J is TRBJ2-5, with a weak D call TRBD2 (5 bases). Trimming shortened V by 3 bases and J by 7 bases, and 9 bases separated the two germline ends. The V gene's germline CDR1 is SEHNR and CDR2 FQNEAQ (reference sequence). CDR3 size: 12 residues. The CDR3 here is CASSLAGGTQYF. CDR3 bases: TGTGCCAGCAGCTTGGCCGGAGGGACCCAGTACTTC.

In its sample, this clone was seen a few times. This chain links TRBV19 with TRBJ1-2; D call uncertain. The CDR3 spans 14 residues. Germline V gene lookup returns CDR1 LNHDA and CDR2 SQIVND (reference sequence). Trimming took off 8 bases at V and 4 bases at J, with 17 bases between the two ends. The CDR3 protein is CASSHVYLSYGYTF. CDR3 nucleotides: TGTGCCAGTTCCCATGTCTATTTGAGCTATGGCTACACCTTC.

The chain carries TRBV7-9 and TRBJ2-7; D is unresolved. The CDR3 contains 15 residues. Per germline, CDR1 SEHNR and CDR2 FQNEAQ (reference sequence). Trimming took 1 base from V and 3 from J, leaving 13 bases between them. The CDR3 here is CASSLEAGSYYEQYF. CDR3 in DNA: TGTGCCAGCAGCTTAGAGGCAGGAAGTTACTACGAGCAGTACTTC.

This clone is a singleton in its sample. The rearrangement uses TRBV9 and TRBJ2-5, with D hard to call. The J call may be mistaken, given a closer DNA end match to TRBJ2-7. This CDR3 is built from 12 residues. Germline V gene lookup returns CDR1 SGDLS and CDR2 YYNGEE. The chain's CDR3 is CASSVIGDEQYF. CDR3 nucleotides: TGTGCCAGCAGCGTAATAGGAGACGAGCAGTACTTC.

Only one count was recorded for this clone. This chain connects TRBV19 to TRBJ1-1, with 11 bases fitting TRBD1. The CDR3 totals 15 residues. Germline lookup yields CDR1 LNHDA and CDR2 SQIVND (reference sequence). After removal of 8 bases from V and 1 base from J, the junction contained 6 bases not matched to a gene. DNA of the CDR3: TGTGCCAGTCTGGACAGGGGGCTCAAGAACACTGAAGCTTTCTTT. Residues: CASLDRGLKNTEAFF.

The gene calls are TRBV18 and TRBJ1-1; the D is unclear. CDR1 and CDR2 from the germline V gene are KGHSH and LQKENI. V shed 7 bases and J shed 0 bases, with 12 bases lying between them. The CDR3 sequence is 14 residues long. CDR3 in amino acids: CASLRGRLNTEAFF. The DNA for the CDR3 is TGTGCCAGCTTAAGAGGGCGACTGAACACTGAAGCTTTCTTT. The whole variable domain, remainder taken from reference TRBV18 and TRBJ1-1, is NAGVMQNPRHLVRRRGQEARLRCSPMKGHSHVYWYRQLPEEGLKFMVYLQKENIIDESGMPKERFSAEFPKEGPSILRIQQVVRGDSAAYFCASLRGRLNTEAFFGQGTRLTVV.

This rearrangement joins TRBV30 to TRBJ1-5; D is perhaps TRBD1 (6 bases). This CDR3 is built from 14 residues. Germline V gene lookup returns CDR1 GTSNPN and CDR2 SVGIG (reference sequence). Deletions cut 0 bases from V and 6 bases from J, with 12 bases between. The CDR3 protein is CAWSVPRGGQPQHF. Written as DNA, the CDR3 is TGTGCCTGGAGTGTACCCAGGGGTGGTCAGCCCCAGCATTTT.

V gene TRBV19 combines with J gene TRBJ1-1; D gene uncertain. Trimming pared 1 base from V and 0 bases from J, leaving 6 bases between. Germline V gene data show CDR1 as LNHDA and CDR2 as SQIVND (reference sequence). This CDR3 comprises 14 residues. The CDR3 region is CASSIGAMNTEAFF. The CDR3 DNA reads TGTGCCAGTAGTATAGGGGCCATGAACACTGAAGCTTTCTTT.

The gene calls are TRBV6-5 and TRBJ1-6; TRBD1 might be the D (6 bases). Trimming removed 6 bases at V and 6 bases at J, with 15 bases between. The CDR3 is 15 amino acids. CDR1 MNHEY and CDR2 SVGAGI come from the germline V gene. CDR3 nucleotides: TGTGCCAGCAGGCCGGGCAGGGGAGTTAATTCACCCCTCCACTTT. Translation: CASRPGRGVNSPLHF.

This clone was seen a few times. The chain joins TRBV7-9 to TRBJ2-3; 13 bases map to TRBD2. The CDR3 extends over 17 amino acids. V lost 5 bases and J lost 2; bases outside the gene matches: 7. Germline CDR1 reads SEHNR; CDR2 reads FQNEAQ (reference sequence). The CDR3: CASSPWTSGGITDTQYF. The CDR3 DNA reads TGTGCCAGCAGCCCGTGGACTAGCGGGGGAATCACAGATACGCAGTATTTT.

The chain joins TRBV5-4 to TRBJ1-2, with TRBD1 identical over 7 bases. Germline V gene sequence: CDR1 SGHNT, CDR2 YYREEE (reference sequence). This CDR3 contains 14 residues. V lost 5 bases, J lost 7 bases, and 11 bases stayed unmatched. The CDR3 coding sequence is TGTGCCAGCAGACTCGCAGGGGGAGTATTTGGCTACACCTTC. Translated: CASRLAGGVFGYTF.